These 18 T cell receptor beta chains were all obtained from the same sample, sequenced in a study of beta chain features in type 1 diabetes. The study reverse transcribed the entire isolated RNA, so it sequenced expressed TCRB transcripts. Clones were sequenced by immunoSEQ multiplex PCR, and TCRdb holds only the in-frame ones, with some missing. This table holds about 150,000 clones, over 7.5% found once. The specimen was central memory CD4+ T cells from blood. These receptors were obtained from a young man in good health.

This clone was detected many times. V is TRBV4-2 and J is TRBJ2-1; 10 bases are shared with TRBD2. The germline V gene has CDR1 LGHNA and CDR2 YNFKEQ. The CDR3 consists of 19 residues. With V trimmed by 0 bases and J by 5 bases, 13 bases remained unmatched. Here the CDR3 reads CASSQEPDWGLATHNEQFF. CDR3 DNA sequence: TGTGCCAGCAGCCAAGAACCAGACTGGGGACTAGCGACTCACAATGAGCAGTTCTTC.

The chain recombines TRBV7-8 with TRBJ2-5, with D possibly being TRBD1 (6 bases). The CDR3 is 17 residues long. Looked up from germline, CDR1 is SGHVS and CDR2 is FQNEAQ. V gave up 4 bases and J gave up 3 bases, with 21 bases separating them. CDR3 sequence: CASSSPRVDPGEETQYF. The CDR3 coding sequence is TGTGCCAGCAGCTCGCCGCGAGTTGACCCAGGGGAAGAGACCCAGTACTTC. Supplemented by reference TRBV7-8 and TRBJ2-5, the full variable domain reads GAGVSQSPRYKVAKRGQDVALRCDPISGHVSLFWYQQALGQGPEFLTYFQNEAQLDKSGLPSDRFFAERPEGSVSTLKIQRTQQEDSAVYLCASSSPRVDPGEETQYFGPGTRLLVL.

A remark on this clone: Different DNA sequences within this sample yield the same CDR3. The chain carries TRBV25-1 and TRBJ2-7; D may be TRBD2 (6 bases). Trimming removed 4 bases from V and 2 bases from J, with 9 bases in between. This CDR3 is built from 13 residues. Germline loops: CDR1 MGHDK, CDR2 SYGVNS. The CDR3 DNA follows: TGTGCCAGCAGTGGACTAGTTGCCTACGAGCAGTACTTC. Translation gives CASSGLVAYEQYF.

In its sample, this clone was seen many times. Distinct nucleotide sequences in the sample also encode this CDR3. The gene calls are TRBV30 and TRBJ1-1; TRBD1 might be the D (6 bases). The CDR3 extends over 14 amino acids. CDR1 is GTSNPN and CDR2 is SVGIG in the germline V gene (reference sequence). V was pared by 2 bases and J by 1 base, with 11 bases between. The DNA of the CDR3 is TGTGCCTGGAGTTCTAGGGGGGGGAACACTGAAGCTTTCTTT. The encoded protein is CAWSSRGGNTEAFF.

In this sample, this clone turned up many times. In DNA form, the CDR3 reads TGTGCCAGCAGCCAAGAGGACAGCCGCTTGAAGCCCCAGCATTTT. Translation gives CASSQEDSRLKPQHF. This chain links TRBV4-2 with TRBJ1-5; D may be TRBD1 (6 bases). The CDR3 consists of 15 residues. Trimming took 0 bases from V and 8 from J, leaving 14 bases between them. Germline V CDR1 and CDR2: LGHNA, YNFKEQ.

This clone was detected a few times. V is TRBV19 and J is TRBJ1-5; D is perhaps TRBD1 (6 bases). Trimming took off 7 bases at V and 1 base at J, with 8 bases between the two ends. The germline V gene encodes CDR1 LNHDA and CDR2 SQIVND (reference sequence). This CDR3 is 13 amino acids long. Written as DNA, the CDR3 is TGTGCCAGTACAGGGGTAAGCAATCAGCCCCAGCATTTT. This sequence encodes CASTGVSNQPQHF.

This clone has just a few counts. The gene calls are TRBV27 and TRBJ1-2; 8 bases match TRBD1. V was pared by 5 bases and J by 2 bases, with 10 bases of the junction left unmatched. This CDR3 contains 16 residues. The germline V gene encodes CDR1 MNHEY and CDR2 SMNVEV (reference sequence). The CDR3 bases are TGTGCCAGCAGTACACGGGGCAGGGGGCTAAACTATGGCTACACCTTC. Translating it yields CASSTRGRGLNYGYTF.

The rearrangement links TRBV6-5 to TRBJ2-3, with a possible D match to TRBD2 (6 bases). The V and J ends lost 2 bases and 4 bases respectively, with 10 bases between them. The CDR3 length is 14 residues. Germline lookup yields CDR1 MNHEY and CDR2 SVGAGI. CDR3 sequence reads: CASSYGLQSDTQYF. Here the CDR3 DNA reads TGTGCCAGCAGTTACGGACTACAATCAGATACGCAGTATTTT.

This clone has just a few counts. The CDR3 loop reads CASSSWTGGSYEQYF. The CDR3 DNA follows: TGTGCCAGCAGCTCCTGGACAGGGGGGTCCTACGAGCAGTACTTC. V is TRBV7-2 and J is TRBJ2-7; TRBD1 matches at 10 bases. With V trimmed by 4 bases and J by 1 base, 4 bases remained unmatched. The germline gives CDR1 SGHTA, CDR2 FQGNSA. The CDR3 runs 15 residues.

V and J are TRBV5-4 and TRBJ1-2, with D maybe TRBD1 (5 bases). The germline gives CDR1 SGHNT, CDR2 YYREEE (reference sequence). CDR3 size: 14 residues. Between the trimmed V and J ends, which lost 6 bases and 7 bases, there was a span of 19 bases. In nucleotides, the CDR3 is TGTGCCAGCAACACTGTGGGGGGTTCGAGTGGCTACACCTTC. This gives the protein CASNTVGGSSGYTF.

V and J are TRBV5-4 and TRBJ2-7, with 8 positions matching TRBD1. J lost 5 bases, V lost 1 base, and 2 bases had no gene match. CDR1 and CDR2 from the germline V gene are SGHNT and YYREEE (reference sequence). This CDR3 is built from 13 residues. This CDR3 is CASSLQGADEQYF. The DNA for the CDR3 is TGTGCCAGCAGCTTGCAGGGGGCCGACGAGCAGTACTTC.

This clone was counted only a few times. The genes are TRBV4-2 and TRBJ2-1, with TRBD2 matching over 11 bases. The CDR3 has 17 residues. V trimming: 0 bases; J trimming: 9 bases; junction bases outside the gene matches: 10. CDR1 and CDR2 (germline): LGHNA, YNFKEQ. DNA of the CDR3: TGTGCCAGCAGCCAAGATCAGGATAGCGGGGGGGTGGTTGAGCAGTTCTTC. This codes for CASSQDQDSGGVVEQFF.

V and J are TRBV29-1 and TRBJ2-5, with D unclear. The CDR3 runs 13 residues. Trimming took off 6 bases at V and 5 bases at J, with 16 bases between the two ends. The germline V gene has CDR1 SQVTM and CDR2 ANQGSEA. The CDR3 coding sequence is TGCAGCGTGGTTGACTTGGCCGGGGAGACCCAGTACTTC. Translation: CSVVDLAGETQYF.

In its sample, this clone was seen a few times. The J gene is TRBJ2-6, the V gene TRBV5-1; a possible D gene is TRBD1 (5 bases). The V end lost 8 bases, the J end lost 0 bases, and 18 bases lay between the germline ends. CDR3 size: 17 residues. From germline, CDR1 is SGHRS and CDR2 YFSETQ. The CDR3 sequence: CARLQGREPSGANVLTF. Written as DNA, the CDR3 is TGCGCCAGACTGCAGGGCAGGGAACCCTCTGGGGCCAACGTCCTGACTTTC.

This clone was picked up many times. The chain carries TRBV7-2 and TRBJ1-1, with D unclear. Germline V CDR1 and CDR2: SGHTA, FQGNSA. Between the trimmed V and J ends, which lost 5 bases and 6 bases, there was a span of 16 bases. The CDR3 has 14 amino acids. The CDR3 protein is CASSPRVRQPEAFF. In DNA, the CDR3 is TGTGCCAGCAGCCCACGGGTTCGGCAACCTGAAGCTTTCTTT.

The table lists this clone with a few counts. The rearrangement joins TRBV7-2 to TRBJ1-3; 7 bases agree with TRBD1. The germline gives CDR1 SGHTA, CDR2 FQGNSA. The CDR3 is 18 residues long. The V gene end was trimmed by 0 bases and the J gene end by 3 bases; junction bases not matched to a gene: 11. In nucleotides, the CDR3 is TGTGCCAGCAGCTTAGCCGGGTCAGGGGGATTAGGTGGAAACACCATATATTTT. It specifies CASSLAGSGGLGGNTIYF.

The chain uses TRBV5-1 and TRBJ2-7; 7 nucleotides agree with TRBD2. The V and J ends lost 0 bases and 5 bases, in that order; junction bases with no gene match: 14. From germline, CDR1 is SGHRS and CDR2 YFSETQ. The CDR3 consists of 17 residues. The CDR3 reads CASSLEGRLAGLDEQYF. DNA of the CDR3: TGCGCCAGCAGCTTGGAGGGGAGACTAGCAGGGTTGGACGAGCAGTACTTC. Filled out from reference TRBV5-1 and TRBJ2-7, the complete variable domain reads KAGVTQTPRYLIKTRGQQVTLSCSPISGHRSVSWYQQTPGQGLQFLFEYFSETQRNKGNFPGRFSGRQFSNSRSEMNVSTLELGDSALYLCASSLEGRLAGLDEQYFGPGTRLTVT.

The chain employs TRBV7-7 and TRBJ2-2; possible D gene TRBD2, 6 bases. CDR1 SSHAT and CDR2 FNYEAQ come from the germline V gene (reference sequence). Trimming removed 4 bases from V and 8 bases from J, with 14 bases in between. The length of the CDR3 is 14 residues. The CDR3 is CASSSGLAGGELFF. Written as DNA, the CDR3 is TGTGCCAGCAGCTCGGGACTGGCAGGAGGGGAGCTGTTTTTT.